A selection of T cell receptor beta chains follows, all from one sample in a study of blood T cell repertoires in COVID-19. Here immunoSEQ multiplex PCR was the method, and the copy in TCRdb shows in-frame clones only, minus some. The table has approximately 320,000 clones, around nine tenths seen once. The sequenced material came from PBMCs or T cells enriched from blood (not recorded which). The receptors stem from a man between 60 and 75 years old who had recovered from COVID-19. Both conserved end residues are part of each CDR3. The D gene is left open where the match is weak. Size is omitted from some rows. Given values are once, few, many or a class for expanded clones.

.	.	TRBV27	TRBJ1-6	CASSSLYNSPLHF	TGTGCCAGCAGTTCCCTTTATAATTCACCCCTCCACTTT
.	.	TRBV14	TRBJ2-7	CASSSLGLYEQYF	TGTGCCAGCAGCTCCCTAGGTTTGTACGAGCAGTACTTC
.	.	TRBV19	TRBJ2-7	CASRGAAYEQYF	TGTGCCAGTAGAGGGGCAGCCTACGAGCAGTACTTC
TRBD2	.	TRBV3-1/TRBV3-2	TRBJ2-5	CASSQTLPGTSGEETQYF	TGTGCCAGCAGCCAAACCCTCCCCGGGACTAGCGGGGAAGAGACCCAGTACTTC
.	.	TRBV5-1	TRBJ2-1	CASSMAGVGYNEQFF	TGCGCCAGCAGCATGGCAGGGGTGGGCTACAATGAGCAGTTCTTC
TRBD1	.	TRBV4-1	TRBJ1-1	CASSQVLSGQLNTEAFF	TGCGCCAGCAGCCAAGTCTTATCGGGACAGTTGAACACTGAAGCTTTCTTT
TRBD1	.	TRBV6-5	TRBJ1-6	CASSYGTGVNSPLHF	TGTGCCAGCAGTTACGGGACAGGGGTTAATTCACCCCTCCACTTT
.	.	TRBV6-5	TRBJ1-3	CASSQQGNGNTIYF	TGTGCCAGCAGTCAACAGGGTAATGGAAACACCATATATTTT
.	.	TRBV19	TRBJ2-3	CASLLDRPSSTDTQYF	TGTGCCAGCCTCCTCGACAGGCCATCTAGCACAGATACGCAGTATTTT
.	.	TRBV4-1	TRBJ2-7	CASSPMGGGAYEQYF	TGCGCCAGCAGCCCCATGGGGGGTGGCGCCTACGAGCAGTACTTC
.	few	TRBV11-3	TRBJ1-2	CASSYRGVDYGYTF	TGTGCCAGCAGCTACCGGGGGGTCGACTATGGCTACACCTTC
.	.	TRBV5-5	TRBJ1-4	CASSLGTGHGEKLFF	TGTGCCAGCAGCTTGGGAACTGGGCATGGTGAAAAACTGTTTTTT
TRBD2	.	TRBV11-2	TRBJ2-1	CASSLAGGTNEQFF	TGTGCCAGCAGCTTAGCGGGGGGGACGAATGAGCAGTTCTTC
.	.	TRBV7-9	TRBJ1-1	CASSLALLAFF	TGTGCCAGCAGCTTAGCCTTACTGGCTTTCTTT
.	.	TRBV7-9	TRBJ2-7	CASSFRTPEQYF	TGTGCCAGCAGCTTCAGGACACCCGAGCAGTACTTC
TRBD1	.	TRBV19	TRBJ1-4	CASSYRTGNMFF	TGTGCCAGTAGTTACCGGACAGGGAATATGTTTTTT
TRBD2	.	TRBV19	TRBJ2-3	CASRPGGLAGGSTDTQYF	TGTGCCAGTAGACCGGGGGGACTAGCGGGAGGGTCCACAGATACGCAGTATTTT
.	once	TRBV7-9	TRBJ1-1	CASSFSLVDTEAFF	TGTGCCAGCAGCTTCTCCTTGGTAGACACTGAAGCTTTCTTT
TRBD2	.	TRBV7-3	TRBJ2-3	CASRPTSSTDTQYF	TGTGCCAGCAGACCGACTAGCAGCACAGATACGCAGTATTTT
TRBD1	once	TRBV19	TRBJ1-2	CASSTDGTANYGYTF	TGTGCCAGTAGTACCGACGGGACAGCTAACTATGGCTACACCTTC
TRBD2	.	TRBV18	TRBJ2-7	CASSQLGTSVAYEQYF	TGTGCCAGCTCACAGCTAGGGACTAGCGTGGCCTACGAGCAGTACTTC
TRBD1	.	TRBV9	TRBJ2-7	CASSATGSEQYF	TGTGCCAGCAGCGCGACAGGGAGCGAGCAGTACTTC
TRBD1	.	TRBV6-5	TRBJ2-1	CASSSTGLPYNEQFF	TGTGCCAGCAGTTCGACAGGGTTGCCCTACAATGAGCAGTTCTTC